The source of this T cell receptor (beta chain) is a study of blood T cell repertoires in COVID-19. Enrolment of Seattle patients took place during active infection, and they were followed longitudinally. As handled by the study authors: The assay estimated nucleated cells by amplifying reference gene primers. The method was immunoSEQ multiplex PCR; TCRdb's version includes in-frame clones alone and lacks a portion of them. The DNA was the basis for D and trimming; V, J and clone size are from that table. This table has around 150,000 clones, roughly 89% appearing once. The germline V gene has CDR1 MNHEY and CDR2 SVGAGI. The CDR3 totals 14 residues. The junction had 7 bases not matched to a gene; V was cut back by 5 bases and J by 8 bases.

The rearrangement uses TRBV6-5 and TRBJ1-4; 8 positions match TRBD1. The origin of this receptor is a woman in her 70s with COVID-19, enrolled during active disease. Sequenced: peripheral blood. The CDR3 nucleotides are TGTGCCAGCAGTCTGGACAGGGCTGGAGAAAAACTGTTTTTT. It specifies CASSLDRAGEKLFF.